This is a list of T cell receptor beta chains from one sample in a study of cytomegalovirus exposure and HLA in healthy donors. Generated by immunoSEQ multiplex PCR, the TCRdb table keeps only in-frame clones and is missing some. The repertoire holds 100,000 to 150,000 clones, with 70% to 85% as singletons. The sample consisted of PBMCs. Receptors originate from a boy younger than 10 in good health and CMV-seronegative. CDR3s include the opening cysteine and the closing phenylalanine or tryptophan. A D gene is named only where the DNA matches it firmly.

>TRBV18|TRBJ1-1|.
TGTGCCAGCTCACCACCCCTTCGAGGGGGCACTGAAGCTTTCTTT
CASSPPLRGGTEAFF
>TRBV7-2|TRBJ2-7|TRBD2
TGTGCCAGCAGCCCTCGGGGCGGGAGGGCGGGTGAGCAGTACTTC
CASSPRGGRAGEQYF
>TRBV29-1|TRBJ2-5|TRBD2
TGCAGCGTTGAGGAGGGGCGGGGGGAGACCCAGTACTTC
CSVEEGRGETQYF
>TRBV7-9|TRBJ1-1|.
TGTTCCAGCAGCTCGGGACACCGGGTCGGGAACACTGAAGCTTTCTTT
CSSSSGHRVGNTEAFF
>TRBV7-8|TRBJ1-1|.
TGTGCCAGCAGCCCCAACGGGTACACTGAAGCTTTCTTT
CASSPNGYTEAFF
>TRBV7-9|TRBJ1-3|.
TGTTCCAGCAGCTTAGAACGATTCCCGGTGAGAGAAGGAAACACCATATATTTT
CSSSLERFPVREGNTIYF
>TRBV2|TRBJ1-1|.
TGTGCCAGCAGTGAAGCGATGTGGAGGAACACTGAAGCTTTCTTT
CASSEAMWRNTEAFF
>TRBV11-1|TRBJ2-3|.
TGTGCCAGCAGCTTAGGACAGGGACTCCTCACAGATACGCAGTATTTT
CASSLGQGLLTDTQYF
>TRBV11-2|TRBJ2-1|.
TGTGCCAGCAGCTTAGAGGGAGGCATCGATGAGCAGTTCTTC
CASSLEGGIDEQFF
>TRBV6-1|TRBJ1-1|TRBD1
TGTGCCAGCCCCCAGGGGGTCTTGATGAACACTGAAGCTTTCTTT
CASPQGVLMNTEAFF
>TRBV11-2|TRBJ1-1|TRBD1
TGTGCCAGCAGCGTGGGACAGGGGATGACTGAAGCTTTCTTT
CASSVGQGMTEAFF
>TRBV18|TRBJ1-4|.
TGTGCCAGCTCACAAACTGCAACTAATGAAAAACTGTTTTTT
CASSQTATNEKLFF
>TRBV13|TRBJ2-2|TRBD1
TGTGCCAGCAGCCCAGACAGGGGTCACACCGGGGAGCTGTTTTTT
CASSPDRGHTGELFF
>TRBV5-6|TRBJ2-1|TRBD2
TGTGCCAGCAGCTTCACGGGGGGGCTTAAAAGGCAGTTCTTC
CASSFTGGLKRQFF
>TRBV19|TRBJ2-3|TRBD1
TGTGCCAGTAGGGACAGGTCAAGCACAGATACGCAGTATTTT
CASRDRSSTDTQYF
>TRBV4-3|TRBJ1-5|.
TGCGCCAGCAGCCAAGATGGGAGGGGCAATCAGCCCCAGCATTTT
CASSQDGRGNQPQHF
>TRBV19|TRBJ1-1|TRBD1
TGTGCCAGTAGTATTTTCCCCCAGGGGGCGCGGGTGGACACTGAAGCTTTCTTT
CASSIFPQGARVDTEAFF
>TRBV19|TRBJ2-1|TRBD2
TGTGCCTCCTTGGGCGGGAGCTCCTACAATGAGCAGTTCTTC
CASLGGSSYNEQFF
>TRBV6-5|TRBJ1-1|TRBD1
TGTGCCAGCAGTTACACCCCAGGGGGTCGGACTGAAGCTTTCTTT
CASSYTPGGRTEAFF
>TRBV9|TRBJ1-3|.
TGTGCCAGCCATCCAGGGGTAGCTGGAAACACCATATATTTT
CASHPGVAGNTIYF
>TRBV28|TRBJ1-1|.
TGTGCCAGCAGTTCAGGACAGAACACTGAAGCTTTCTTT
CASSSGQNTEAFF
>TRBV7-8|TRBJ1-1|.
TGTGCCAGCAGCTTAGCGAGCTACCGGGACATGAACACTGAAGCTTTCTTT
CASSLASYRDMNTEAFF
>TRBV7-6|TRBJ2-7|TRBD2
TGTGCCAGCAGCCCCACCGGGGGGGTTAGCTCCTACGAGCAGTACTTC
CASSPTGGVSSYEQYF
>TRBV7-2|TRBJ2-7|.
TGTGCCAGCAGCTTAACCCCCAGCGCCTTCGGGGGCTCCTACGAGCAGTACTTC
CASSLTPSAFGGSYEQYF
>TRBV12-5|TRBJ2-1|.
TGTGCTAGTGGTTTGGCTTCGATTTCAGGGGATGAGCAGTTCTTC
CASGLASISGDEQFF
>TRBV6-4|TRBJ2-2|.
TGTGCCAGCAGTGAGGACTACACCGGGGAGCTGTTTTTT
CASSEDYTGELFF
>TRBV6-1|TRBJ1-1|TRBD1
TGTGCCAGCAGACAGGGGTCCGAGAACACTGAAGCTTTCTTT
CASRQGSENTEAFF
>TRBV30|TRBJ1-2|.
TGTGCCTGGAGTGTCCCACAGGGCTATGGCTACACCTTC
CAWSVPQGYGYTF
>TRBV19|TRBJ1-3|TRBD1
TGTGCCAGTAGCAGGACAGGGGTCGGAACTGGAAATACCATATATTTT
CASSRTGVGTGNTIYF
>TRBV7-9|TRBJ1-1|.
TGTTCCAGCAGCCTTCTCCTGGGGGGCACTGAAGCTTTCTTT
CSSSLLLGGTEAFF
>TRBV7-8|TRBJ2-7|TRBD2
TGTGCCAGCAGCTCGACTAGCGGGGAGCAGTACTTC
CASSSTSGEQYF
>TRBV15|TRBJ1-2|.
TGTGCCACCAGCAGAGATCACGAGCTAGGTGGTGGCTACACCTTC
CATSRDHELGGGYTF